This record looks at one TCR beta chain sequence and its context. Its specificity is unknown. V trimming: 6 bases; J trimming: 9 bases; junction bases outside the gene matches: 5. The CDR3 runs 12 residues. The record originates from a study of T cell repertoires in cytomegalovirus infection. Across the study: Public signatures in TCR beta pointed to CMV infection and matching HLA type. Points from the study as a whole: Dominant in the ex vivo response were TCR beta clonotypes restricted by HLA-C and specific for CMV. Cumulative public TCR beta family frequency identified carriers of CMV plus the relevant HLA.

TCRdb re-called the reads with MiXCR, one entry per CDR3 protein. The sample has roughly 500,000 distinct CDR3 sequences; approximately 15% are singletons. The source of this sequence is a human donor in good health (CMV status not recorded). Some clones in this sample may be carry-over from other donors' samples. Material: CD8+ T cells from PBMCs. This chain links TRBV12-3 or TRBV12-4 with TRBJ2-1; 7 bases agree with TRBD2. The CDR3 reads CASRSSGAEQFF. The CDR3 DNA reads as TGTGCCAGCAGATCTAGCGGCGCTGAGCAGTTCTTC.